Presented here are 18 T cell receptor beta chains from one specimen sequenced in a study of shared clonotypes between healthy human individuals. The data were produced by immunoSEQ multiplex PCR, yet TCRdb's version contains in-frame clones alone and is incomplete. Among approximately 510,000 clones listed, around 79% were seen once. Sequenced sample: PBMCs. The receptors derive from a woman in her thirties or forties in good health. Some clones in this sample may be carry-over from other donors' samples.

CDR3 region: CASSQGRVHEQYF. The CDR3 region has the DNA TGTGCCAGCAGCCAGGGTAGGGTCCACGAGCAGTACTTC. The chain joins TRBV7-8 to TRBJ2-7; possibly TRBD1 for D (5 bases). The CDR3 runs to 13 residues. V was shortened by 5 bases and J by 5 bases, with 13 bases between the two germline ends. Germline lookup yields CDR1 SGHVS and CDR2 FQNEAQ.

V usage is TRBV4-3 and J usage is TRBJ1-6; D possibly corresponds to TRBD1 (6 bases). Per germline, CDR1 LGHNA and CDR2 YSLEER. The V and J ends lost 3 bases and 9 bases respectively, with 12 bases between them. The CDR3 extends over 14 amino acids. The CDR3 nucleotides read TGCGCCAGCAGCCAGGTCACAGGGATTTCACCCCTCCACTTT. This encodes CASSQVTGISPLHF.

The chain joins TRBV28 to TRBJ1-2; D unclear. Germline CDR1 and CDR2: MDHEN and SYDVKM. V lost 6 bases, J lost 3 bases, and 11 bases lay in between. This CDR3 is 13 amino acids long. The DNA of the CDR3 is TGTGCCAGCAGCTATCAGTCTCACTATGGCTACACCTTC. This sequence encodes CASSYQSHYGYTF.

V usage is TRBV2 and J usage is TRBJ2-7; weak D call: TRBD1 (5 bases). This CDR3 has 13 amino acids. V was trimmed by 10 bases and J by 1 base, leaving 14 bases between them. The germline V gene encodes CDR1 SNHLY and CDR2 FYNNEI. CDR3 nucleotide sequence: TGTGCCACCAGGCAGGGCCCATCCTACGAGCAGTACTTC. Translating it yields CATRQGPSYEQYF. The full variable domain, rest sourced from reference TRBV2 and TRBJ2-7, is EPEVTQTPSHQVTQMGQEVILRCVPISNHLYFYWYRQILGQKVEFLVSFYNNEISEKSEIFDDQFSVERPDGSNFTLKIRSTKLEDSAMYFCATRQGPSYEQYFGPGTRLTVT.

The chain links TRBV7-3 to TRBJ2-3; 9 nucleotides line up with TRBD2. This CDR3 comprises 15 residues. Trimming took 2 bases from V and 5 from J; bases not matched to a gene: 5. The germline CDR1 and CDR2 sequences are SGHTA and FQGTGA. CDR3 nucleotides: TGTGCCAGCAGCTTATTCGCGGGAGGGCAAGATACGCAGTATTTT. Encoded protein: CASSLFAGGQDTQYF.

About this clone itself: The same CDR3 can be traced to other DNA sequences in this sample. The V gene is TRBV28, the J gene TRBJ2-7; D remains ambiguous. There are 12 residues in the CDR3. V shed 1 base and J shed 7 bases, with 8 bases lying between them. Per the germline V gene, CDR1 is MDHEN and CDR2 is SYDVKM. The CDR3 spells CASSLSLGEQYF. As DNA, the CDR3 is TGTGCCAGCAGTTTATCCCTCGGGGAGCAGTACTTC. The entire variable domain, with the rest obtained from reference TRBV28 and TRBJ2-7, is as follows: DVKVTQSSRYLVKRTGEKVFLECVQDMDHENMFWYRQDPGLGLRLIYFSYDVKMKEKGDIPEGYSVSREKKERFSLILESASTNQTSMYLCASSLSLGEQYFGPGTRLTVT.

Note on this clone: Other DNA sequences within the sample encode an identical CDR3. The gene calls are TRBV28 and TRBJ2-7, with D unresolved. The CDR3 totals 12 residues. The V end was cut by 2 bases, the J end by 0 bases, with 2 bases between. Germline CDR1 reads MDHEN; CDR2 reads SYDVKM. CDR3 in DNA: TGTGCCAGCAGTTTAGACTCCTACGAGCAGTACTTC. This encodes CASSLDSYEQYF.

This rearrangement joins TRBV18 to TRBJ1-2; D gene ambiguous. CDR1 and CDR2 from the germline V gene are KGHSH and LQKENI. This CDR3 is 13 amino acids long. V lost 3 bases and J 12 bases, leaving 17 bases between the germline ends. The CDR3 DNA follows: TGTGCCAGCTCACCGCCCTGGGCCGATGTTCACACCTTC. It is translated as CASSPPWADVHTF.

This clone was counted a single time. The chain links TRBV11-2 to TRBJ2-7; possibly TRBD1 for D (5 bases). The V end lost 3 bases, the J end lost 4 bases, and 7 bases lay between the germline ends. Germline V lookup: CDR1 SGHAT, CDR2 FQNNGV. This CDR3 has 12 amino acids. CDR3 sequence: CASSFQGYEQYF. The CDR3 nucleotides are TGTGCCAGCAGCTTCCAGGGTTACGAGCAGTACTTC. Together with reference TRBV11-2 and TRBJ2-7, the CDR3 gives the full variable domain: EAGVAQSPRYKIIEKRQSVAFWCNPISGHATLYWYQQILGQGPKLLIQFQNNGVVDDSQLPKDRFSAERLKGVDSTLKIQPAKLEDSAVYLCASSFQGYEQYFGPGTRLTVT.

This sequence joins TRBV19 and TRBJ2-1, with TRBD2 identical over 11 bases. Germline V gene lookup returns CDR1 LNHDA and CDR2 SQIVND (reference sequence). The CDR3 runs 14 residues. V dropped 4 bases and J dropped 8; count of bases not matched to a gene: 4. Written as DNA, the CDR3 is TGTGCCAGTAGTAATAGCGGGAGGGCCCATGAGCAGTTCTTC. Protein: CASSNSGRAHEQFF.

Points on this clone: This may stem from a read error, because a much larger clone lies one nucleotide away. Other DNA sequences in this sample translate to the same CDR3. CDR3 residues: CASSQPGGVNSYEQYF. The CDR3 coding sequence is TGTGCCAGCAGTCAACCAGGAGGCGTAAACTCCTACGAGCAGTACTTC. V is TRBV25-1 and J is TRBJ2-7; possibly TRBD2 for D (5 bases). The germline V gene encodes CDR1 MGHDK and CDR2 SYGVNS. The CDR3 runs to 16 residues. The V gene lost 5 bases and the J gene lost 0 bases, with 17 bases spanning the gap.

In this sample, this clone turned up a few times. CDR3 bases: TGTGCCAGCAGCGTAGGACTAGCGGGAGTAGGACGAACAGATACGCAGTATTTT. Encoded protein: CASSVGLAGVGRTDTQYF. The chain carries TRBV9 and TRBJ2-3; 12 bases agree with TRBD2. Per germline, CDR1 SGDLS and CDR2 YYNGEE. Trimming cost V 0 bases and J 3 bases; bases outside gene matches: 8. This CDR3 has 18 residues.

V usage is TRBV19 and J usage is TRBJ2-3, with D tentatively TRBD1 (5 bases). From germline, CDR1 is LNHDA and CDR2 SQIVND (reference sequence). The CDR3 consists of 14 residues. Trimming took 3 bases from V and 0 from J, leaving 7 bases between them. CDR3 DNA: TGTGCCAGTAGTATCGACAGCAGCACAGATACGCAGTATTTT. This codes for CASSIDSSTDTQYF.

Only a few counts were recorded for this clone. CDR3 nucleotide sequence: TGCAGCGTTGAATGGACAGTGAGCACTGAAGCTTTCTTT. As protein: CSVEWTVSTEAFF. The chain couples TRBV29-1 to TRBJ1-1; the D gene is possibly TRBD1 (6 bases). V was shortened by 2 bases and J by 4 bases, with 11 bases between the two germline ends. This CDR3 comprises 13 residues. Germline CDR1 and CDR2: SQVTM and ANQGSEA.

The chain employs TRBV29-1 and TRBJ2-3; 9 nucleotides match TRBD2. Losses at the gene ends were 6 bases for V and 2 bases for J; bases not matched to a gene: 12. The length of the CDR3 is 16 residues. From germline, CDR1 is SQVTM and CDR2 ANQGSEA. The CDR3 here is CSVGSPAGGHTDTQYF. DNA of the CDR3: TGCAGCGTCGGGAGCCCAGCGGGAGGACACACAGATACGCAGTATTTT.

V usage is TRBV7-8 and J usage is TRBJ2-6; D is unresolved. Germline V CDR1 and CDR2: SGHVS, FQNEAQ. The length of the CDR3 is 15 residues. V was clipped by 4 bases and J by 0 bases, with 7 bases between them. CDR3: CASSSSDSGANVLTF. The CDR3 bases are TGTGCCAGCAGCTCCTCAGACTCTGGGGCCAACGTCCTGACTTTC. Complete variable domain (other parts from reference TRBV7-8 and TRBJ2-6): GAGVSQSPRYKVAKRGQDVALRCDPISGHVSLFWYQQALGQGPEFLTYFQNEAQLDKSGLPSDRFFAERPEGSVSTLKIQRTQQEDSAVYLCASSSSDSGANVLTFGAGSRLTVL.

The gene calls are TRBV7-2 and TRBJ2-2; D possibly uses TRBD1 or TRBD2 (5 bases each). The V gene's germline CDR1 is SGHTA and CDR2 FQGNSA. The CDR3 consists of 14 residues. The germline V and J ends were trimmed by 3 bases and 4 bases, with 9 bases remaining between them. This chain's CDR3 is CASSLGRSTGELFF. The CDR3 DNA follows: TGTGCCAGCAGCTTGGGACGGAGCACCGGGGAGCTGTTTTTT. Full variable domain (missing parts from reference TRBV7-2 and TRBJ2-2): GAGVSQSPSNKVTEKGKDVELRCDPISGHTALYWYRQSLGQGLEFLIYFQGNSAPDKSGLPSDRFSAERTGGSVSTLTIQRTQQEDSAVYLCASSLGRSTGELFFGEGSRLTVL.

The V call is TRBV5-4, the J call TRBJ2-3; perhaps TRBD2 as D (5 bases). In germline, CDR1 is SGHNT, CDR2 YYREEE (reference sequence). V shed 0 bases and J shed 4 bases, with 18 bases lying between them. This CDR3 spans 17 amino acids. The CDR3 DNA follows: TGTGCCAGCAGCTTGGGTATATTGAGGGAGCGCGCAGATACGCAGTATTTT. This sequence encodes CASSLGILRERADTQYF.